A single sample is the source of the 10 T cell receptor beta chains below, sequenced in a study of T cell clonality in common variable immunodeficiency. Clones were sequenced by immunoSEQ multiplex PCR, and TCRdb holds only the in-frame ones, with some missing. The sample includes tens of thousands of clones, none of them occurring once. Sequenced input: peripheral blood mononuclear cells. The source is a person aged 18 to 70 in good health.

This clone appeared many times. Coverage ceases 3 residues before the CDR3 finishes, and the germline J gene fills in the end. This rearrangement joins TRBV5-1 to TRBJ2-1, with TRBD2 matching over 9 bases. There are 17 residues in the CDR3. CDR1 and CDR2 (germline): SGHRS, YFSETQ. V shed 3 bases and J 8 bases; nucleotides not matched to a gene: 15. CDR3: CASSYDLAGASSDEQFF. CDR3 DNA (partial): TGCGCCAGCAGCTACGACTTAGCGGGAGCATCATCTGATGAG.

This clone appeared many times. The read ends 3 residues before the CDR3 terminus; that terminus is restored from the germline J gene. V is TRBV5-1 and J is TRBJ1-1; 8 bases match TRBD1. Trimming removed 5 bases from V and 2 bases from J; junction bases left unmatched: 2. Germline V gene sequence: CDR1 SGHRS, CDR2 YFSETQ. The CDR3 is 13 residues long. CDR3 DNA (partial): TGCGCCAGCAGACAGGGGGGAAACACTGAA. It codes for CASRQGGNTE. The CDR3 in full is CASRQGGNTEAFF.

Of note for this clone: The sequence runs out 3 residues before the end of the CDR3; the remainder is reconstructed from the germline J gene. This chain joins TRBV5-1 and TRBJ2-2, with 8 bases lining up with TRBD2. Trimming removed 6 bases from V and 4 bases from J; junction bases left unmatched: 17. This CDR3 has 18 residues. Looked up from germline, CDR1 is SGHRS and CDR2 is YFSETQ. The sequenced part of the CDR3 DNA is TGCGCCAGCAAGGCTTCGGCTAGCGGGTTTACCTTCACCGGGGAG. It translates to CASKASASGFTFTGE. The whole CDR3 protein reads CASKASASGFTFTGELFF.

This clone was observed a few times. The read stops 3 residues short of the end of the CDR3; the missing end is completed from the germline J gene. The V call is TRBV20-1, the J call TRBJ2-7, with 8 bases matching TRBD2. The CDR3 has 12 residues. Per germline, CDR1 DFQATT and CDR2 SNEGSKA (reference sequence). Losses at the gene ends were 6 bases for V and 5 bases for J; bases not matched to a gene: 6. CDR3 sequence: CSAIQRENEQYF. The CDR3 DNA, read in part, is TGCAGTGCCATACAGCGGGAGAACGAG.

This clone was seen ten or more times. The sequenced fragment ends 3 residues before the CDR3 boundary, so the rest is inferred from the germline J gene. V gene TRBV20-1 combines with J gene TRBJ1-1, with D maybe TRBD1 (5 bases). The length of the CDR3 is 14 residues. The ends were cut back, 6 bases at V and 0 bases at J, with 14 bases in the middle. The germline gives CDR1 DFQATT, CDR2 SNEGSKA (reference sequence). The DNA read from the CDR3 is TGCAGTGCAGCGAGCGGGGGAATGAACACTGAA. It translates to CSAASGGMNTE. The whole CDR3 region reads CSAASGGMNTEAFF.

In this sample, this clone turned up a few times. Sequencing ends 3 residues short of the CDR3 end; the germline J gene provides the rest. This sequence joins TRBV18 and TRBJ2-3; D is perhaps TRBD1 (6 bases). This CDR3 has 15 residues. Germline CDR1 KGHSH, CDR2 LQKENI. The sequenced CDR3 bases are TGTGCCAGCTCCCCGGATGGACAGTCTCTAGAGACG. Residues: CASSPDGQSLET. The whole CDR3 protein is CASSPDGQSLETQYF.

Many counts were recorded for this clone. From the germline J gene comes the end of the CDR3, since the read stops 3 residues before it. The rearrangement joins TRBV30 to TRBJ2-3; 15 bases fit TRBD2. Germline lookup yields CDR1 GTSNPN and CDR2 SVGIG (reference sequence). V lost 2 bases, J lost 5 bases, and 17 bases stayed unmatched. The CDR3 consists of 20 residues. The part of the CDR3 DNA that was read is TGTGCCTGGAGTAAACCGATCGGACTAGCGGGAGGGCGGTTGGAAGATACG. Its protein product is CAWSKPIGLAGGRLEDT. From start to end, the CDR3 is CAWSKPIGLAGGRLEDTQYF.

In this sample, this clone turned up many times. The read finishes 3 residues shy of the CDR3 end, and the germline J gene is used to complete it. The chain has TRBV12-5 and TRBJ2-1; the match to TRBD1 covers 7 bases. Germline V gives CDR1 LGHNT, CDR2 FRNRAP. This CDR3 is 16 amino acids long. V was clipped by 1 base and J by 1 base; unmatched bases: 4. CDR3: CASGLGDSDSYNEQFF. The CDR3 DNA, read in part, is TGTGCTAGTGGTTTGGGGGACAGCGATTCCTACAATGAG.

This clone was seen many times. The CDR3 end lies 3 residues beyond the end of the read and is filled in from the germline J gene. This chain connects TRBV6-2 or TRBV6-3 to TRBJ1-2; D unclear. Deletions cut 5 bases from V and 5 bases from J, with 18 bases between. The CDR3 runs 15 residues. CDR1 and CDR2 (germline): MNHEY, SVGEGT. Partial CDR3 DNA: TGTGCCAGCAGTACAACAGTCTCGTATCAATATGGC. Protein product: CASSTTVSYQYG. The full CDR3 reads CASSTTVSYQYGYTF.

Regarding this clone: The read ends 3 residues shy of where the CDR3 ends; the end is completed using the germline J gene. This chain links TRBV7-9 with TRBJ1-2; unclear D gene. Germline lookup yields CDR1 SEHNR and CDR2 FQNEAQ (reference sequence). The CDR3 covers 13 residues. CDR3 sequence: CASSFGGNYDYTF. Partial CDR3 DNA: TGTGCCAGCAGCTTTGGCGGGAACTACGAC. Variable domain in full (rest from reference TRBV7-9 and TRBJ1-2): DTGVSQNPRHKITKRGQNVTFRCDPISEHNRLYWYRQTLGQGPEFLTYFQNEAQLEKSRLLSDRFSAERPKGSFSTLEIQRTEQGDSAMYLCASSFGGNYDYTFGSGTRLTVV.